The clone carrying this T cell receptor (beta chain) has just a few counts. These data are taken from a study of T cells in Graves' hyperthyroidism and ophthalmopathy. RNA transcripts yielded amplified TCR beta CDR3 regions. Carried out on the TCR CDR3, a first-round RT-PCR used the HTBI primer set. TCRdb re-analysed the multiplex PCR reads in MiXCR, keeping a single row per CDR3 protein. The profile shows over 400,000 distinct CDR3 sequences, 14% to 15% of them singletons. The sequence derives from a man between 18 and 35 years old with Graves' ophthalmopathy. Material: blood.

CDR3 amino acids: CASSQDLIGSTDTQYF. CDR3 sequence (DNA): TGTGCCAGCAGCCAAGACCTTATAGGGAGCACAGATACGCAGTATTTT. The genes are TRBV14 and TRBJ2-3, with D unclear. There are 16 residues in the CDR3. Trimming removed 0 bases at V and 0 bases at J, with 10 bases between. Looked up from germline, CDR1 is SGHDN and CDR2 is FVKESK.